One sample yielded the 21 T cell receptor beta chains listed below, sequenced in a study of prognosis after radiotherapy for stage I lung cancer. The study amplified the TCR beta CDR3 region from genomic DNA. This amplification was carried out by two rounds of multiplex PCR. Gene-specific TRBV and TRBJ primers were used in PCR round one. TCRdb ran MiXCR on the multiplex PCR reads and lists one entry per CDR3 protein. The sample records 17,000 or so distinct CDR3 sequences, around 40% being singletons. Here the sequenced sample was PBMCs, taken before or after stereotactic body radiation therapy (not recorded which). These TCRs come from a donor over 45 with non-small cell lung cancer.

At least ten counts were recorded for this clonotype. The CDR3 region has the DNA TGTGCCTGGAGTGGACCCCCGGCCTCATACGAGCAGTACTTC. Its protein product is CAWSGPPASYEQYF. The gene calls are TRBV30 and TRBJ2-7; the D is unclear. Looked up from germline, CDR1 is GTSNPN and CDR2 is SVGIG (reference sequence). The CDR3 extends over 14 amino acids. Trimming took 1 base from V and 4 from J, leaving 14 bases between them.

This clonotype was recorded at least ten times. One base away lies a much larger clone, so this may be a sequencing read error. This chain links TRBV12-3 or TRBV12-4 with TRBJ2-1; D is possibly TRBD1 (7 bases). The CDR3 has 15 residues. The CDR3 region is CAGSYGQDYYNEQFF. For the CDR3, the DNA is TGTGCCGGCAGCTACGGACAGGACTATTACAATGAGCAGTTCTTC.

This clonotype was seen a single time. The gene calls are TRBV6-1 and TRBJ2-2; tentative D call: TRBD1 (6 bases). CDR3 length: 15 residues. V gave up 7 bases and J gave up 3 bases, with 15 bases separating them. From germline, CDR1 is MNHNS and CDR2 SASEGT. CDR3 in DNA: TGTGCCAGCATCTACGGGACATGGGACACCGGGGAGCTGTTTTTT. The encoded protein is CASIYGTWDTGELFF.

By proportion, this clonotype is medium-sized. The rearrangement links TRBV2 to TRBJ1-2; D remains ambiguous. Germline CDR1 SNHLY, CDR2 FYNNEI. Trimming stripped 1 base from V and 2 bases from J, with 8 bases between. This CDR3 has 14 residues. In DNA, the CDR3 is TGTGCCAGCAGTGAAGGTGGACGGAACTATGGCTACACCTTC. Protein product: CASSEGGRNYGYTF.

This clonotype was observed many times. The chain's CDR3 is CSVESPGQGTGELFF. The CDR3 bases are TGCAGCGTTGAATCCCCGGGACAGGGCACCGGGGAGCTGTTTTTT. This sequence joins TRBV29-1 and TRBJ2-2; 9 nucleotides align to TRBD1. Germline values: CDR1 SQVTM, CDR2 ANQGSEA. The CDR3 spans 15 residues. V lost 2 bases to trimming and J lost 4 bases; unmatched junction nucleotides: 5.

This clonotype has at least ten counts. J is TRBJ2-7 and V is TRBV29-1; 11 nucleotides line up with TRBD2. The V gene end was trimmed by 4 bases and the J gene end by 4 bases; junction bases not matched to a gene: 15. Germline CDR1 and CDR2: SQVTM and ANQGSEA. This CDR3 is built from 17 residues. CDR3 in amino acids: CSVGARIAGGPIYEQYF. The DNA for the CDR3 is TGCAGCGTTGGGGCTAGAATAGCGGGAGGGCCTATATACGAGCAGTACTTC.

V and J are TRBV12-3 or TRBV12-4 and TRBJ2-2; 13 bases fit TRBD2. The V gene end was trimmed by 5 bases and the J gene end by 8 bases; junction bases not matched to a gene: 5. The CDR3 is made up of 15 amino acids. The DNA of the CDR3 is TGTGCCAGCAGTAGGACTAGCGGGGGTGGTGGGGAGCTGTTTTTT. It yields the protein CASSRTSGGGGELFF.

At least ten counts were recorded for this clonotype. The CDR3 DNA reads as TGTGCCAGCAGCCAGGGAAGGGGGGAGCAGTACTTC. This translates into CASSQGRGEQYF. The V and J genes are TRBV3-1 and TRBJ2-7; tentatively, D is TRBD1 (6 bases). V gave up 3 bases and J gave up 7 bases, with 10 bases separating them. This CDR3 is built from 12 residues. The germline gives CDR1 LGHDT, CDR2 YNNKEL (reference sequence).

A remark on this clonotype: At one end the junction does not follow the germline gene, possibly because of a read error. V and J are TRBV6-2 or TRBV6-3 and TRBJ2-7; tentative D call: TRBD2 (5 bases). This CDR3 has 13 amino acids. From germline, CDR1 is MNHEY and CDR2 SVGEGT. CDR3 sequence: CARSYSRNGEGYF. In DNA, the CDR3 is TGTGCCAGAAGTTACTCTAGGAATGGAGAGGGGTACTTC.

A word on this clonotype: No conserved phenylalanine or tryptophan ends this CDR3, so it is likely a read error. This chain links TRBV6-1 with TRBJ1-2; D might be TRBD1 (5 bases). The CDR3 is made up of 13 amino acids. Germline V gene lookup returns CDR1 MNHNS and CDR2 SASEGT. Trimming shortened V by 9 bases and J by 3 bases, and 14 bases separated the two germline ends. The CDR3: CASKQVAHYGYTI. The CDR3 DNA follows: TGTGCCAGTAAACAGGTGGCTCACTATGGCTACACCATC.

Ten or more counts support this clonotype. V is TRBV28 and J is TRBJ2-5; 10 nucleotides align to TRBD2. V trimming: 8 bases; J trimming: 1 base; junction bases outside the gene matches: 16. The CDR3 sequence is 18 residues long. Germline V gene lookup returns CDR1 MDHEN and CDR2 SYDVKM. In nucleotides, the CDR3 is TGTGCCAGCCTTAGTAAGGTCCAGATAGCGGGGGGCCAAGAGACCCAGTACTTC. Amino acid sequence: CASLSKVQIAGGQETQYF. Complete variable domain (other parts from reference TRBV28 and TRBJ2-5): DVKVTQSSRYLVKRTGEKVFLECVQDMDHENMFWYRQDPGLGLRLIYFSYDVKMKEKGDIPEGYSVSREKKERFSLILESASTNQTSMYLCASLSKVQIAGGQETQYFGPGTRLLVL.

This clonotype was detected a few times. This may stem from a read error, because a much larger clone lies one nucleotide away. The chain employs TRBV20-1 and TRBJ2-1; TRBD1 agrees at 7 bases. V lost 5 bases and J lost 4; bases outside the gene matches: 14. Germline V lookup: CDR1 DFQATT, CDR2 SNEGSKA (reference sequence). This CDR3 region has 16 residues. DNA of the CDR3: TGCAGTGCTCACCCAGCAAGGGGACAGCTTTACAATGAGCAGTTCTTC. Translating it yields CSAHPARGQLYNEQFF.

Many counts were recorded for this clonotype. CDR3 loop: CAWSRGLREETQYF. As DNA, the CDR3 is TGTGCCTGGTCTAGGGGACTCCGAGAGGAGACCCAGTACTTC. The V gene is TRBV30, the J gene TRBJ2-5; the D gene is possibly TRBD2 (6 bases). V was clipped by 5 bases and J by 5 bases, with 18 bases between them. Germline assignment: CDR1 GTSNPN and CDR2 SVGIG (reference sequence). This CDR3 spans 14 amino acids.

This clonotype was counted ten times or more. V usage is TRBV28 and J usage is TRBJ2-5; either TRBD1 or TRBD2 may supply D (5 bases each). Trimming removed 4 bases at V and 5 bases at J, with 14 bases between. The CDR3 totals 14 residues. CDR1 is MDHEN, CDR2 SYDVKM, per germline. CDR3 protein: CASSSIRGLETQYF. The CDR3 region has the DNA TGTGCCAGCAGTTCAATACGGGGCTTGGAGACCCAGTACTTC.

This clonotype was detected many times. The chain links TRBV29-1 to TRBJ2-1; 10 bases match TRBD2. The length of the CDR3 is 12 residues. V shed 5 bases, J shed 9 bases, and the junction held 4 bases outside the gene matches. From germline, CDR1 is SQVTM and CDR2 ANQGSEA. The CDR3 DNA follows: TGCAGCGTTTCTAGCGGGGGTTTTGAGCAGTTCTTC. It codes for CSVSSGGFEQFF.

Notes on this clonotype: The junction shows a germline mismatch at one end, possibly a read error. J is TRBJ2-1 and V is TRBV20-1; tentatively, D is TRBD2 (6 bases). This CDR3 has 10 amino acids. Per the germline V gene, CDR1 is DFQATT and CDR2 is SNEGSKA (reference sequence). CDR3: CTAWGEKQSF. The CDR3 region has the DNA TGCACAGCCTGGGGGGAAAAGCAGTCCTTC.

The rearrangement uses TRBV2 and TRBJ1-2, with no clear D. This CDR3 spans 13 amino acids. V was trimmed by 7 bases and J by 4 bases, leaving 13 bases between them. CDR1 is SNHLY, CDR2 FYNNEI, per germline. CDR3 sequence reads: CASIYSGVYGYTF. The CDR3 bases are TGTGCCAGCATTTACTCTGGGGTCTATGGCTACACCTTC.

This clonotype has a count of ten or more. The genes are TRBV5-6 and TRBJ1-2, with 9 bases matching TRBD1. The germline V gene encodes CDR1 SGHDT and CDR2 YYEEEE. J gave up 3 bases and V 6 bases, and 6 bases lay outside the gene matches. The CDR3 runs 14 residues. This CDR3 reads CASNPQGADYGYTF. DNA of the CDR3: TGTGCCAGCAATCCACAGGGGGCAGACTATGGCTACACCTTC.

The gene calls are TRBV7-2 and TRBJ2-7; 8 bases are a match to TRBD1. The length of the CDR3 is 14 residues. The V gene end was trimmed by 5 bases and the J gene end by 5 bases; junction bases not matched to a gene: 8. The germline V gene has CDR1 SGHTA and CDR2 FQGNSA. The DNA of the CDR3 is TGTGCCAGCAGCAGTACAGGGGGGACTCACGAGCAGTACTTC. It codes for CASSSTGGTHEQYF.

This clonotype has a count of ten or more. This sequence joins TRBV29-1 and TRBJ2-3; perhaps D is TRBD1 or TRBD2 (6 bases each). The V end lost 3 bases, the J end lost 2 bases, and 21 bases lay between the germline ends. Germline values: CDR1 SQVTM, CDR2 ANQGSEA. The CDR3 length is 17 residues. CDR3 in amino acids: CSVDWVGGGTATDTQYF. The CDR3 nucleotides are TGCAGCGTTGATTGGGTCGGGGGCGGGACGGCCACAGATACGCAGTATTTT.

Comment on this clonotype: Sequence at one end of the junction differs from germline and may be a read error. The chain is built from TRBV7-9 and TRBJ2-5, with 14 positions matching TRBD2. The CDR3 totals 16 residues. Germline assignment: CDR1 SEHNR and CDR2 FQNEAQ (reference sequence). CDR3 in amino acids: CASSLAGTSGGETQYF. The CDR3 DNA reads TGTGCCAGCAGCTTAGCGGGGACTAGCGGGGGAGAGACACAGTACTTC.